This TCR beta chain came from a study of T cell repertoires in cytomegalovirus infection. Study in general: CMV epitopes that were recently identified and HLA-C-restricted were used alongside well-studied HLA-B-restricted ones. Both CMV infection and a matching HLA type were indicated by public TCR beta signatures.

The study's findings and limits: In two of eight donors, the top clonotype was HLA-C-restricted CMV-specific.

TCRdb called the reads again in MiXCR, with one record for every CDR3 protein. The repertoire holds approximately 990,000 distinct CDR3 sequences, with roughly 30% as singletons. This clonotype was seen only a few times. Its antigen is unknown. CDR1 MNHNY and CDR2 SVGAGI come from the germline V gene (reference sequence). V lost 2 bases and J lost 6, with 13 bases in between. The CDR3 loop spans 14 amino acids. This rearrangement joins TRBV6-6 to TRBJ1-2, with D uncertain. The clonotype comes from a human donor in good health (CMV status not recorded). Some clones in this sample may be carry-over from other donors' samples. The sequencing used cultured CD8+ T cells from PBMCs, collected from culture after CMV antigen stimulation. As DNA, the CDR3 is TGTGCCAGCAGTTACCAACCCCGAACCGATGGCTACACCTTC. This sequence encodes CASSYQPRTDGYTF.